Shown below are 28 T cell receptor beta chains from a single sample sequenced in a study of blood T cell repertoires in COVID-19. Sequencing was performed with immunoSEQ multiplex PCR; in TCRdb, only in-frame clones are kept and a portion is missing. The sample lists about 390,000 clones, roughly 86% occurring once. Sequencing input: peripheral blood. These receptors all come from a woman aged 55-69 years with COVID-19, enrolled during active disease.

V usage is TRBV19 and J usage is TRBJ1-1, with D possibly matching TRBD1 (5 bases). Trimming removed 4 bases at V and 6 bases at J, with 15 bases between. Germline V CDR1 and CDR2: LNHDA, SQIVND (reference sequence). This CDR3 region has 14 residues. CDR3 DNA sequence: TGTGCCAGTAGTACCCTGCAGGGTAGGGCTGAAGCTTTCTTT. Translation gives CASSTLQGRAEAFF.

The rearrangement uses TRBV7-8 and TRBJ2-1; D may be TRBD1 (5 bases). The V end was cut by 3 bases, the J end by 7 bases, with 16 bases between. CDR3 length: 15 residues. Per the germline V gene, CDR1 is SGHVS and CDR2 is FQNEAQ. The CDR3 region has the DNA TGTGCCAGCAGCTTGCCTAGGGGTGTGGGGAATGAGCAGTTCTTC. Translation: CASSLPRGVGNEQFF.

The chain uses TRBV7-3 and TRBJ2-2; maybe TRBD2 (5 bases). The germline CDR1 and CDR2 sequences are SGHTA and FQGTGA. The CDR3 contains 16 residues. The V end lost 5 bases, the J end lost 1 base, and 14 bases lay between the germline ends. CDR3 sequence reads: CASSPNGLLNTGELFF. The CDR3 nucleotides read TGTGCCAGCAGCCCAAATGGACTCCTGAACACCGGGGAGCTGTTTTTT.

V is TRBV3-1 (or the pseudogene TRBV3-2) and J is TRBJ1-3; D gene ambiguous. Trimming shortened V by 4 bases and J by 3 bases, and 19 bases separated the two germline ends. CDR1 and CDR2 (germline): LGHDT, YNNKEL (reference sequence). The CDR3 has 17 amino acids. In DNA form, the CDR3 reads TGTGCCAGCAGCCGAAACACGGTCCGAGGGCATGGAAACACCATATATTTT. Protein sequence: CASSRNTVRGHGNTIYF.

The chain joins TRBV3-1 (or the pseudogene TRBV3-2) to TRBJ1-1; TRBD1 is a possible D gene (5 bases). The CDR3 sequence is 12 residues long. Germline lookup yields CDR1 LGHDT and CDR2 YNNKEL (reference sequence). The ends were cut back, 1 base at V and 9 bases at J, with 9 bases in the middle. CDR3 amino acids: CASSQGQKKAFF. The CDR3 DNA reads as TGTGCCAGCAGCCAAGGACAGAAAAAAGCTTTCTTT.

This clone was seen a single time. The rearrangement joins TRBV18 to TRBJ2-7; D is possibly TRBD1 (6 bases). V shed 6 bases and J shed 7 bases, with 10 bases lying between them. The germline V gene encodes CDR1 KGHSH and CDR2 LQKENI. The CDR3 totals 11 residues. The CDR3 is CASSRDREQYF. CDR3 nucleotide sequence: TGTGCCAGCTCCCGCGACAGGGAGCAGTACTTC.

This sequence joins TRBV10-2 and TRBJ2-3; 8 bases agree with TRBD2. Trimming removed 2 bases from V and 0 bases from J; junction bases left unmatched: 25. The CDR3 extends over 23 amino acids. Germline CDR1 WSHSY, CDR2 SAAADI. DNA of the CDR3: TGCGCCAGCAGTGAGGAGGGACTAGAGTTTCGCAAGCATTCTGGAAGGAGCACAGATACGCAGTATTTT. Protein: CASSEEGLEFRKHSGRSTDTQYF.

The chain uses TRBV28 and TRBJ1-5; the match to TRBD1 covers 9 bases. This CDR3 is 16 amino acids long. Germline V gene lookup returns CDR1 MDHEN and CDR2 SYDVKM. Trimming removed 5 bases from V and 8 bases from J; junction bases left unmatched: 13. CDR3 region: CASSHQQGANNKPQHF. The DNA of the CDR3 is TGTGCCAGCAGTCACCAACAGGGGGCGAATAATAAGCCCCAGCATTTT.

V usage is TRBV30 and J usage is TRBJ2-2; D is perhaps TRBD1 (6 bases). Germline lookup yields CDR1 GTSNPN and CDR2 SVGIG (reference sequence). The CDR3 has 15 residues. V gave up 0 bases and J gave up 4 bases, with 12 bases separating them. The CDR3 loop is CAWSVHRAGTGELFF. CDR3 sequence (DNA): TGTGCCTGGAGTGTACACAGGGCGGGCACCGGGGAGCTGTTTTTT.

This chain connects TRBV27 to TRBJ1-2; the match to TRBD1 covers 10 bases. CDR3 length: 14 amino acids. Germline-derived CDR1 and CDR2 are MNHEY and SMNVEV (reference sequence). The J segment lost 7 bases and the V segment lost 6 bases, leaving 8 bases of the junction unmatched. CDR3 bases: TGTGCCAGCAGGGAGGGACAGGGGATCGGTGGCTACACCTTC. Amino acids: CASREGQGIGGYTF.

The chain joins TRBV5-5 to TRBJ1-4; 7 nucleotides line up with TRBD1. The CDR3 spans 14 residues. The V gene end was trimmed by 4 bases and the J gene end by 8 bases; junction bases not matched to a gene: 8. Germline CDR1 is SGHKS and CDR2 is YYEKEE (reference sequence). CDR3 coding DNA: TGTGCCAGCAGCGCGAGGGACAGAGGCGAAAAACTGTTTTTT. It is translated as CASSARDRGEKLFF.

V is TRBV12-3 or TRBV12-4 and J is TRBJ2-7; D is perhaps TRBD1 (5 bases). This CDR3 spans 13 amino acids. V was clipped by 6 bases and J by 6 bases, with 15 bases between them. CDR3 protein: CASRRQGAGEQYF. The CDR3 DNA reads TGTGCCAGCAGAAGGCAGGGTGCTGGCGAGCAGTACTTC.

This chain connects TRBV5-1 to TRBJ2-3, with 7 bases fitting TRBD2. The CDR3 contains 16 residues. The V gene's germline CDR1 is SGHRS and CDR2 YFSETQ. The junction had 6 bases not matched to a gene; V was cut back by 0 bases and J by 2 bases. The CDR3 DNA follows: TGCGCCAGCAGCTTGGGGCCTAGCGGACTCACAGATACGCAGTATTTT. Protein: CASSLGPSGLTDTQYF.

This chain connects TRBV14 to TRBJ1-4; 8 positions match TRBD1. The V segment lost 4 bases and the J segment 6 bases; nucleotides outside the gene matches: 4. The V gene's germline CDR1 is SGHDN and CDR2 FVKESK. This CDR3 is built from 14 residues. The CDR3: CASSLGQGYEKLFF. CDR3 sequence (DNA): TGTGCCAGCAGCCTTGGACAGGGCTATGAAAAACTGTTTTTT. Full variable domain (remainder filled in from reference TRBV14 and TRBJ1-4): EAGVTQFPSHSVIEKGQTVTLRCDPISGHDNLYWYRRVMGKEIKFLLHFVKESKQDESGMPNNRFLAERTGGTYSTLKVQPAELEDSGVYFCASSLGQGYEKLFFGSGTQLSVL.

The chain combines TRBV9 with TRBJ1-6, with D hard to call. The CDR3 totals 16 residues. Trimming removed 4 bases at V and 7 bases at J, with 18 bases between. Germline V lookup: CDR1 SGDLS, CDR2 YYNGEE. CDR3 DNA: TGTGCCAGCAGCCTGTACGCCGGGCGGGAGAATTCACCCCTCCACTTT. It is translated as CASSLYAGRENSPLHF.

The chain employs TRBV20-1 and TRBJ2-1, with a tentative D call TRBD1 (6 bases). V was pared by 3 bases and J by 8 bases, with 17 bases between. The V gene's germline CDR1 is DFQATT and CDR2 SNEGSKA (reference sequence). The CDR3 totals 14 residues. In DNA form, the CDR3 reads TGCAGTGCTAGTGGGCTAGGGGGTTTGGATGAGCAGTTCTTC. Translated, it gives CSASGLGGLDEQFF.

This chain uses TRBV20-1 with TRBJ1-1; D is unclear. This CDR3 spans 11 amino acids. The V and J ends lost 3 bases and 6 bases respectively, with 8 bases between them. Germline V CDR1 and CDR2: DFQATT, SNEGSKA (reference sequence). CDR3 nucleotide sequence: TGCAGTGCTAGTCGGGTGCCTGAAGCTTTCTTT. Translated: CSASRVPEAFF.

J is TRBJ2-7 and V is TRBV7-9; D unresolved. Trimming removed 0 bases from V and 4 bases from J, with 10 bases in between. The CDR3 is 14 amino acids. Germline CDR1 and CDR2: SEHNR and FQNEAQ (reference sequence). CDR3 residues: CASSLASFPYEQYF. The DNA for the CDR3 is TGTGCCAGCAGCTTAGCGAGCTTTCCTTACGAGCAGTACTTC. The entire variable domain, with the rest obtained from reference TRBV7-9 and TRBJ2-7, is as follows: DTGVSQNPRHKITKRGQNVTFRCDPISEHNRLYWYRQTLGQGPEFLTYFQNEAQLEKSRLLSDRFSAERPKGSFSTLEIQRTEQGDSAMYLCASSLASFPYEQYFGPGTRLTVT.

J is TRBJ2-7 and V is TRBV11-2; 7 bases agree with TRBD1. The V gene end was trimmed by 7 bases and the J gene end by 2 bases; junction bases not matched to a gene: 5. This CDR3 spans 13 amino acids. The V gene's germline CDR1 is SGHAT and CDR2 FQNNGV. The CDR3 DNA sequence: TGTGCCAGCACCAGACAGGGAACCTACGAGCAGTACTTC. It codes for CASTRQGTYEQYF. The whole variable domain, filled in from reference TRBV11-2 and TRBJ2-7, reads EAGVAQSPRYKIIEKRQSVAFWCNPISGHATLYWYQQILGQGPKLLIQFQNNGVVDDSQLPKDRFSAERLKGVDSTLKIQPAKLEDSAVYLCASTRQGTYEQYFGPGTRLTVT.

The chain uses TRBV9 and TRBJ2-6; TRBD2 might be the D (7 bases). Trimming removed 4 bases from V and 0 bases from J, with 17 bases in between. The CDR3 runs to 18 residues. Germline CDR1 reads SGDLS; CDR2 reads YYNGEE. CDR3 in amino acids: CASSLRGGVASGANVLTF. The CDR3 region has the DNA TGTGCCAGCAGCCTAAGGGGGGGAGTGGCCTCTGGGGCCAACGTCCTGACTTTC.

CDR3 sequence: CASSQGGANYGYTF. CDR3 nucleotides: TGCGCCAGCAGCCAAGGAGGAGCTAACTATGGCTACACCTTC. This rearrangement joins TRBV4-1 to TRBJ1-2; the D is unclear. Germline assignment: CDR1 MGHRA and CDR2 YSYEKL. The CDR3 is 14 amino acids. V gave up 1 base and J gave up 0 bases, with 6 bases separating them.

This chain uses TRBV5-1 with TRBJ2-5; 9 bases agree with TRBD2. This CDR3 spans 14 amino acids. Germline V gives CDR1 SGHRS, CDR2 YFSETQ. V dropped 5 bases and J dropped 5; count of bases not matched to a gene: 7. CDR3 in DNA: TGCGCCAGCAGAGAGCGGGGGGCCCGGGAGACCCAGTACTTC. The encoded protein is CASRERGARETQYF.

This clone has a single count. This rearrangement joins TRBV5-1 to TRBJ1-1; possible D gene TRBD1, 5 bases. CDR1 is SGHRS, CDR2 YFSETQ, per germline. The V end was cut by 2 bases, the J end by 2 bases, with 10 bases between. This CDR3 region has 14 residues. CDR3 DNA sequence: TGCGCCAGCAGCTTACAGGACCTTAACACTGAAGCTTTCTTT. Translation: CASSLQDLNTEAFF.

The DNA for the CDR3 is TGTGCCAGCAGTTTCGGGACAAGATACGAGCAGTACTTC. Amino acids: CASSFGTRYEQYF. The rearrangement uses TRBV28 and TRBJ2-7; weak D call: TRBD1 (6 bases). CDR1 is MDHEN, CDR2 SYDVKM, per germline. This CDR3 region has 13 residues. Deletions cut 3 bases from V and 4 bases from J, with 10 bases between.

The chain carries TRBV5-5 and TRBJ2-3; 9 bases line up with TRBD1. In germline, CDR1 is SGHKS, CDR2 YYEKEE (reference sequence). The CDR3 sequence is 16 residues long. Trimming took 0 bases from V and 3 from J; bases not matched to a gene: 5. The CDR3 sequence is CASSLGLGQGTDTQYF. The DNA for the CDR3 is TGTGCCAGCAGCTTGGGACTGGGACAGGGAACAGATACGCAGTATTTT. The full variable domain, rest sourced from reference TRBV5-5 and TRBJ2-3, is DAGVTQSPTHLIKTRGQQVTLRCSPISGHKSVSWYQQVLGQGPQFIFQYYEKEERGRGNFPDRFSARQFPNYSSELNVNALLLGDSALYLCASSLGLGQGTDTQYFGPGTRLTVL.

This clone was picked up one time. The chain is built from TRBV18 and TRBJ1-6; weak D call: TRBD1 (5 bases). Germline V gene lookup returns CDR1 KGHSH and CDR2 LQKENI. CDR3 size: 16 residues. Trimming removed 3 bases at V and 9 bases at J, with 18 bases between. CDR3 protein: CASSPGAVSIGSPLHF. The CDR3 DNA reads TGTGCCAGCTCACCTGGGGCGGTGTCCATTGGTTCACCCCTCCACTTT.

This sequence joins TRBV2 and TRBJ2-3; maybe TRBD2 (6 bases). The CDR3 is made up of 13 amino acids. Germline CDR1 is SNHLY and CDR2 is FYNNEI. V was shortened by 8 bases and J by 3 bases, with 12 bases between the two germline ends. The CDR3 loop is CASLTRLTDTQYF. In DNA, the CDR3 is TGTGCCAGCCTGACTAGGTTAACAGATACGCAGTATTTT.

The CDR3 loop is CASSVEGGASKTQYF. The CDR3 DNA sequence: TGTGCCAGCAGCGTAGAAGGGGGCGCATCAAAGACCCAGTACTTC. The chain employs TRBV9 and TRBJ2-5; 7 bases agree with TRBD1. This CDR3 comprises 15 residues. Germline trimming cut 0 bases from V and 6 bases from J; bases unmatched to any gene: 8. Per the germline V gene, CDR1 is SGDLS and CDR2 is YYNGEE.